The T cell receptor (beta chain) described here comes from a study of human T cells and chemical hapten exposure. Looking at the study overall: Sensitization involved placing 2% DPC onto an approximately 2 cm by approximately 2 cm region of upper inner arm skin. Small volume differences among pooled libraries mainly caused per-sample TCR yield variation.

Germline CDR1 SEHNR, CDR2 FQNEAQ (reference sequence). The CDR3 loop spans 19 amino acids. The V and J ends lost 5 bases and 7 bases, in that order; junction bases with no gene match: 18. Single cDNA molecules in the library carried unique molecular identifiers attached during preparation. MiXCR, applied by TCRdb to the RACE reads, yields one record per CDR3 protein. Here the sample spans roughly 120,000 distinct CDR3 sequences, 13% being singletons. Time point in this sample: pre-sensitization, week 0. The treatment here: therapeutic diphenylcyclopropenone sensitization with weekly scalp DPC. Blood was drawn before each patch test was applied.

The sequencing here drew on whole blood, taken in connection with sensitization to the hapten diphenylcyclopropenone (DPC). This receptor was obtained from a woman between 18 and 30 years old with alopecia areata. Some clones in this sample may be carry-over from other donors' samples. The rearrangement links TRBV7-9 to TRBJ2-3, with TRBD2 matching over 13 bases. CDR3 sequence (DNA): TGTGCCAGCAGCCTCCCTGGGACTAGCGGGGCTGCACTTTTAAATACGCAGTATTTT. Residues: CASSLPGTSGAALLNTQYF.